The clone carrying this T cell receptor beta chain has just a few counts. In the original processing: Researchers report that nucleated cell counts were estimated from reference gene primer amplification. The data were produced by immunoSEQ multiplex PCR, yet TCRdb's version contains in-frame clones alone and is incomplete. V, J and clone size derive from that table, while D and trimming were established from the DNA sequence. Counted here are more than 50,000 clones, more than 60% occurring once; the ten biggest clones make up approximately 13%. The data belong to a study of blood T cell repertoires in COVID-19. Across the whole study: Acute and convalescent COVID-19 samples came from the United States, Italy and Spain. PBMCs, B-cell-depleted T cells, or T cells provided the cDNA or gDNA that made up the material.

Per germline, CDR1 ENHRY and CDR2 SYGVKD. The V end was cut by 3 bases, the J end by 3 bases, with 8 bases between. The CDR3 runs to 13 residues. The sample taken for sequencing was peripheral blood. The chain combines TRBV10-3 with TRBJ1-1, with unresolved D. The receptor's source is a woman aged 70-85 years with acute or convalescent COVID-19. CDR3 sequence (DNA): TGTGCCATCAGTGATAGAGACTACACTGAAGCTTTCTTT. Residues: CAISDRDYTEAFF.